This TCR beta chain was sequenced for a study of Graves' ophthalmopathy and Graves' hyperthyroidism. The sample holds one count of this clonotype. Lacking the conserved final phenylalanine or tryptophan, this CDR3 likely reflects a read error. The CDR3 is made up of 15 amino acids. The germline CDR1 and CDR2 sequences are SGHKS and YYEKEE (reference sequence). Trimming took 1 base from V and 3 from J; bases not matched to a gene: 4. RNA transcripts provided the template for amplifying TCR beta CDR3 regions. Following a first-round RT-PCR that used HTBI primers, a second-round multiplex PCR was carried out. TCRdb processed the multiplex PCR reads anew with MiXCR; each CDR3 protein has one entry. Found here are over a million distinct CDR3 sequences, about 38% of them singletons; the top ten hold 11%.

The chain uses TRBV5-5 and TRBJ1-1, with 9 bases identical to TRBD1. The clonotype originates from an adult man with Graves' hyperthyroidism. Specimen: peripheral blood or thyroid tissue (not recorded which). The CDR3 DNA is TGTGCCAGCAGCTTGCCAAGACAGGGGGACACTGAAGCTTTCTCT. Protein: CASSLPRQGDTEAFS.